This T cell receptor (beta chain) was sequenced in a study of cytomegalovirus exposure and HLA in healthy donors. The study's findings and limits: Reported results showed that the classifier diagnosed cytomegalovirus status with high specificity and sensitivity.

With regard to this clone: The antigen remains undetermined.

V lost 2 bases and J lost 11, with 9 bases in between. The CDR3 is 12 residues long. Per germline, CDR1 SGHVS and CDR2 FNYEAQ. Assay: immunoSEQ multiplex PCR; the TCRdb copy retains only in-frame clones and omits some. The sample includes 200,000 to 250,000 clones, over 70% of them seen just once. The source material was PBMCs. This clonotype was obtained from a woman aged 30 to 39 in good health and CMV-seropositive. This chain uses TRBV7-6 with TRBJ2-2; D is ambiguous. The CDR3 is CASSLLGLELFF. CDR3 bases: TGTGCCAGCAGCTTATTGGGCCTTGAGCTGTTTTTT. Filled out from reference TRBV7-6 and TRBJ2-2, the complete variable domain reads GAGVSQSPRYKVTKRGQDVALRCDPISGHVSLYWYRQALGQGPEFLTYFNYEAQQDKSGLPNDRFSAERPEGSISTLTIQRTEQRDSAMYRCASSLLGLELFFGEGSRLTVL.